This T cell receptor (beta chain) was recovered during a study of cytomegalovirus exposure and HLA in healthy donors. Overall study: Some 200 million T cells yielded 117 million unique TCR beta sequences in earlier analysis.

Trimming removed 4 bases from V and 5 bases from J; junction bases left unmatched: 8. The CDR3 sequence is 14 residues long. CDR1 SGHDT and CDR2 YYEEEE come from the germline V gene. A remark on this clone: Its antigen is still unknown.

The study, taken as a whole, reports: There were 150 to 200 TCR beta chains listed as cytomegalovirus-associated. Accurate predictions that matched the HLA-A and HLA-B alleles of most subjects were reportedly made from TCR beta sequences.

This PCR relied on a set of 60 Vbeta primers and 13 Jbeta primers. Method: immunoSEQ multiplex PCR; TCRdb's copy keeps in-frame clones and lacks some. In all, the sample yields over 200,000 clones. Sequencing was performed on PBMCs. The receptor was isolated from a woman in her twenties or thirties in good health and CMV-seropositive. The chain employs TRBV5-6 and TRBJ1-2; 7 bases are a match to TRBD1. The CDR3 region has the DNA TGTGCCAGCAGCGCCGGGACAGAATATTATGGCTACACCTTC. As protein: CASSAGTEYYGYTF.